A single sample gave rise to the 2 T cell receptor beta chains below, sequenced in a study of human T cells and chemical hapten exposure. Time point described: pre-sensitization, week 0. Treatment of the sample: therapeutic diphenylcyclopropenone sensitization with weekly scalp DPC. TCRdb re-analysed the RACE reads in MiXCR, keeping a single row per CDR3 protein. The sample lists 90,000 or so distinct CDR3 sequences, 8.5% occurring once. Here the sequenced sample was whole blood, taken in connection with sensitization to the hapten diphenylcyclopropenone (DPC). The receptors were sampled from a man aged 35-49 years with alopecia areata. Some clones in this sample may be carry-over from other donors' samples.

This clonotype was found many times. Here the CDR3 reads CASNGNNYGYTF. As DNA, the CDR3 is TGTGCCAGCAATGGCAACAACTATGGCTACACCTTC. The chain recombines TRBV12-3 or TRBV12-4 with TRBJ1-2; D not certain. V gave up 7 bases and J gave up 2 bases, with 8 bases separating them. The CDR3 is 12 amino acids.

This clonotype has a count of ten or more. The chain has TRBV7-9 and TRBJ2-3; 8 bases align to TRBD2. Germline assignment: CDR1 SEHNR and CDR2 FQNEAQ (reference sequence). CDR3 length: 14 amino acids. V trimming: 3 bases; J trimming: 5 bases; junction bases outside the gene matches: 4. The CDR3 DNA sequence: TGTGCCAGCAGCTTTCAGCGGGAGTTAGATACGCAGTATTTT. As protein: CASSFQRELDTQYF. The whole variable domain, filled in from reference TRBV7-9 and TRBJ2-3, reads DTGVSQNPRHKITKRGQNVTFRCDPISEHNRLYWYRQTLGQGPEFLTYFQNEAQLEKSRLLSDRFSAERPKGSFSTLEIQRTEQGDSAMYLCASSFQRELDTQYFGPGTRLTVL.